These 32 T cell receptor beta chains share one sample of origin, sequenced in a study of yellow fever vaccine responses in identical twins (dated by TCRdb to 2016 to 2018). The library relied on RT-PCR. Sequencing used an Illumina HiSeq 2500. TCRdb's own reprocessing of the public reads used fastp at Q25 and MiXCR and kept productive beta chains. Each CDR3 protein appears once, grouped with its most common genes and DNA. The sample yields about 2,800 distinct CDR3 sequences; roughly 78% were counted once. In total, the top ten clones hold roughly 10% of the sample. Sequencing used T cells from blood (PBMCs), unsorted or a sorted subset (not recorded which), obtained before or after yellow fever vaccination (not recorded which). These TCRs come from a female donor who received the yellow fever vaccine.

This clonotype was seen a handful of times. The V gene is TRBV6-5, the J gene TRBJ1-1, with 7 bases lining up with TRBD1. With 4 bases clipped from V and 6 bases from J, the junction kept 8 bases outside the gene matches. The CDR3 is 14 residues long. CDR1 MNHEY and CDR2 SVGAGI come from the germline V gene. The CDR3 nucleotides are TGTGCCAGCAGTTCCCACAGGGGTGGCGCTGAAGCTTTCTTT. Protein sequence: CASSSHRGGAEAFF.

This chain links TRBV11-1 with TRBJ2-2; D remains ambiguous. Trimming took 5 bases from V and 9 from J, leaving 25 bases between them. Per the germline V gene, CDR1 is SGHAT and CDR2 is FQDESV (reference sequence). This CDR3 region has 17 residues. The DNA of the CDR3 is TGTGCCAGCAGCGTTGTTCCCTCGGGTCACCCTGCCCGGGAGCTGTTTTTT. As protein: CASSVVPSGHPARELFF.

The chain has TRBV12-3 or TRBV12-4 and TRBJ1-5; TRBD1 is a possible D gene (5 bases). The ends were cut back, 7 bases at V and 6 bases at J, with 16 bases in the middle. The CDR3 is 14 residues long. CDR3 amino acids: CASTKGRVGQPQHF. In DNA form, the CDR3 reads TGTGCCAGCACTAAGGGGAGGGTAGGTCAGCCCCAGCATTTT.

The V and J genes are TRBV4-1 and TRBJ1-4; D gene uncertain. Germline CDR1 reads MGHRA; CDR2 reads YSYEKL. The length of the CDR3 is 16 residues. V was cut by 0 bases and J by 8 bases, with 16 bases left in between. CDR3 sequence (DNA): TGCGCCAGCAGCCAAGATAGGCCCAGGTCTGGGGAAAAACTGTTTTTT. Amino acids: CASSQDRPRSGEKLFF.

The rearrangement links TRBV11-1 to TRBJ2-2; D possibly corresponds to TRBD1 (6 bases). Germline V gives CDR1 SGHAT, CDR2 FQDESV (reference sequence). This CDR3 is built from 15 residues. V gave up 4 bases and J gave up 3 bases, with 12 bases separating them. For the CDR3, the DNA is TGTGCCAGCAGCTCGGACAGAGGGGACACCGGGGAGCTGTTTTTT. Translating it yields CASSSDRGDTGELFF.

This clonotype was detected only once. This rearrangement joins TRBV24-1 to TRBJ2-6, with no clear D. The V end lost 7 bases, the J end lost 0 bases, and 6 bases lay between the germline ends. The CDR3 has 14 amino acids. Germline values: CDR1 KGHDR, CDR2 SFDVKD. CDR3 sequence reads: CATRPGSGANVLTF. CDR3 nucleotide sequence: TGTGCCACCAGGCCAGGCTCTGGGGCCAACGTCCTGACTTTC.

In this sample, this clonotype turned up a few times. In DNA, the CDR3 is TGTGCCTGGAGTGTACAAATCACCGGCACATCACCCCTCCACTTT. Its protein is CAWSVQITGTSPLHF. The chain links TRBV30 to TRBJ1-6; D is unclear. CDR1 is GTSNPN, CDR2 SVGIG, per germline (reference sequence). The CDR3 loop spans 15 amino acids. Trimming left V 0 bases short and J 10 bases short, with 16 bases between.

The chain has TRBV20-1 and TRBJ2-3; tentatively, D is TRBD2 (6 bases). CDR3 length: 14 residues. CDR1 and CDR2 from the germline V gene are DFQATT and SNEGSKA (reference sequence). The V end lost 3 bases, the J end lost 0 bases, and 10 bases lay between the germline ends. CDR3 in DNA: TGCAGTGCTAGTGGTAGCGGAAGCACAGATACGCAGTATTTT. Translated: CSASGSGSTDTQYF.

The rearrangement uses TRBV6-5 and TRBJ2-1; D could derive from TRBD1 or TRBD2 (6 bases each). Between the trimmed V and J ends, which lost 1 base and 7 bases, there was a span of 17 bases. Germline-derived CDR1 and CDR2 are MNHEY and SVGAGI. There are 16 residues in the CDR3. The CDR3 spells CASSYYPGTRGNEQFF. In DNA, the CDR3 is TGTGCCAGCAGTTACTATCCCGGGACACGGGGGAATGAGCAGTTCTTC.

The chain carries TRBV15 and TRBJ2-2; D is ambiguous. CDR3 length: 13 residues. Germline values: CDR1 LNHNV, CDR2 YYDKDF (reference sequence). Trimming stripped 3 bases from V and 5 bases from J, with 7 bases between. The CDR3 sequence: CATSSQVTGELFF. CDR3 DNA sequence: TGTGCCACCAGCAGCCAAGTGACCGGGGAGCTGTTTTTT.

The chain carries TRBV6-1 and TRBJ1-1; maybe TRBD1 (6 bases). V was clipped by 5 bases and J by 1 base, with 11 bases between them. The germline gives CDR1 MNHNS, CDR2 SASEGT. The length of the CDR3 is 14 residues. The CDR3 loop is CASSRGAENTEAFF. The CDR3 DNA reads as TGTGCCAGCAGTAGGGGGGCGGAGAACACTGAAGCTTTCTTT.

This chain links TRBV5-1 with TRBJ1-3, with D possibly matching TRBD1 (6 bases). The CDR3 extends over 16 amino acids. V gave up 0 bases and J gave up 0 bases, with 10 bases separating them. CDR1 SGHRS and CDR2 YFSETQ come from the germline V gene. The CDR3 here is CASSLGTVTSGNTIYF. DNA of the CDR3: TGCGCCAGCAGCTTGGGGACAGTAACCTCTGGAAACACCATATATTTT.

The rearrangement links TRBV2 to TRBJ2-5; D not certain. Germline V gives CDR1 SNHLY, CDR2 FYNNEI. Trimming removed 7 bases at V and 2 bases at J, with 14 bases between. The CDR3 is made up of 14 amino acids. Here the CDR3 reads CASNSQNLQETQYF. DNA of the CDR3: TGTGCCAGCAACAGCCAGAACCTACAAGAGACCCAGTACTTC.

V gene TRBV10-1 combines with J gene TRBJ2-6, with 10 bases that match TRBD1. CDR3 length equals 18 residues. The J segment lost 3 bases and the V segment lost 6 bases, leaving 11 bases of the junction unmatched. The germline V gene has CDR1 WNHNN and CDR2 SYGVQD (reference sequence). The CDR3 reads CASRESGQGVGGANVLTF. The CDR3 DNA reads as TGCGCCAGCAGGGAATCTGGACAGGGGGTTGGTGGGGCCAACGTCCTGACTTTC.

This sequence joins TRBV11-1 and TRBJ2-1; weak D call: TRBD2 (6 bases). V lost 6 bases and J lost 10, with 13 bases in between. CDR1 SGHAT and CDR2 FQDESV come from the germline V gene (reference sequence). The CDR3 consists of 12 residues. This CDR3 is CASRSQGGEQFF. For the CDR3, the DNA is TGTGCCAGCAGGTCTCAGGGAGGCGAGCAGTTCTTC.

The J gene is TRBJ2-2, the V gene TRBV11-3; 7 nucleotides agree with TRBD1. Germline lookup yields CDR1 SGHNT and CDR2 YENEEA. Trimming cost V 4 bases and J 4 bases; bases outside gene matches: 3. CDR3 length: 14 amino acids. The DNA of the CDR3 is TGTGCCAGCAGCTCCCGGACAGGCACCGGGGAGCTGTTTTTT. It is translated as CASSSRTGTGELFF.

This chain links TRBV6-2 or TRBV6-3 with TRBJ2-5; 14 nucleotides agree with TRBD2. This CDR3 region has 17 residues. Germline loops: CDR1 MNHEY, CDR2 SVGEGT. The junction had 11 bases not matched to a gene; V was cut back by 4 bases and J by 7 bases. The CDR3 loop is CASSWGTSGGPGWTQYF. The DNA for the CDR3 is TGTGCCAGCAGTTGGGGGACTAGCGGGGGCCCCGGGTGGACCCAGTACTTC.

There are a few counts of this clonotype. The CDR3 spells CASSQVGGPEAFF. As DNA, the CDR3 is TGCGCCAGCAGCCAAGTTGGGGGGCCCGAAGCTTTCTTT. The chain carries TRBV4-1 and TRBJ1-1; a weak D match, TRBD1 (6 bases). The germline V gene has CDR1 MGHRA and CDR2 YSYEKL. CDR3 size: 13 residues. V gave up 1 base and J gave up 8 bases, with 11 bases separating them.

The chain's CDR3 is CATQSGSNYGYTF. The CDR3 coding sequence is TGTGCCACCCAGAGCGGCAGTAACTATGGCTACACCTTC. This chain links TRBV10-3 with TRBJ1-2; D call uncertain. CDR3 length: 13 residues. Trimming pared 10 bases from V and 1 base from J, leaving 13 bases between. Germline V gene data show CDR1 as ENHRY and CDR2 as SYGVKD.

The chain uses TRBV4-3 and TRBJ1-5; D not certain. Germline CDR1 reads LGHNA; CDR2 reads YSLEER. This CDR3 has 15 residues. Between the trimmed V and J ends, which lost 0 bases and 1 base, there was a span of 7 bases. The CDR3 DNA sequence: TGCGCCAGCAGCCAAGATTGGCAGAGCAATCAGCCCCAGCATTTT. The encoded protein is CASSQDWQSNQPQHF.

The chain carries TRBV28 and TRBJ2-3; D is uncertain. This CDR3 is built from 15 residues. Trimming shortened V by 2 bases and J by 0 bases, and 9 bases separated the two germline ends. Germline V lookup: CDR1 MDHEN, CDR2 SYDVKM. CDR3 nucleotides: TGTGCCAGCAGTTTAGCCCCTCCTAGCACAGATACGCAGTATTTT. Translated: CASSLAPPSTDTQYF.

The chain combines TRBV2 with TRBJ2-1; unclear D gene. Germline V gives CDR1 SNHLY, CDR2 FYNNEI. Trimming left V 2 bases short and J 10 bases short, with 15 bases between. The CDR3 consists of 14 residues. The CDR3 region is CASSELASTLEQFF. CDR3 nucleotides: TGTGCCAGCAGTGAATTAGCCTCCACCTTAGAGCAGTTCTTC.

This clonotype was observed a handful of times. This chain uses TRBV6-5 with TRBJ1-2, with 7 bases that match TRBD1. V lost 2 bases, J lost 2 bases, and 8 bases stayed unmatched. The germline V gene encodes CDR1 MNHEY and CDR2 SVGAGI. There are 16 residues in the CDR3. CDR3 nucleotides: TGTGCCAGCAGTTACAGGAGGCAGGGGGTGAACTATGGCTACACCTTC. It encodes CASSYRRQGVNYGYTF.

V gene TRBV7-9 combines with J gene TRBJ2-7; D possibly corresponds to TRBD1 (6 bases). V was trimmed by 5 bases and J by 2 bases, leaving 10 bases between them. The germline CDR1 and CDR2 sequences are SEHNR and FQNEAQ (reference sequence). The CDR3 sequence is 13 residues long. CDR3 region: CASSLRDTYEQYF. The CDR3 nucleotides read TGTGCCAGCAGCCTCCGGGACACCTACGAGCAGTACTTC.

The CDR3 sequence: CASSPQWDGSGTGELFF. CDR3 bases: TGCGCCAGCAGCCCTCAGTGGGACGGGTCGGGCACCGGGGAGCTGTTTTTT. This chain connects TRBV4-3 to TRBJ2-2; D may correspond to TRBD1 or TRBD2 (5 bases each). The germline gives CDR1 LGHNA, CDR2 YSLEER. Trimming pared 4 bases from V and 4 bases from J, leaving 19 bases between. The CDR3 sequence is 17 residues long.

Written as DNA, the CDR3 is TGTGCCAGCAGTTACTCTCAAGGAACCAATCAGCCCCAGCATTTT. It yields the protein CASSYSQGTNQPQHF. J is TRBJ1-5 and V is TRBV6-5, with D unclear. CDR3 length: 15 residues. Germline-derived CDR1 and CDR2 are MNHEY and SVGAGI. Trimming removed 0 bases at V and 3 bases at J, with 9 bases between.

The rearrangement joins TRBV15 to TRBJ2-1; 7 bases match TRBD2. CDR1 and CDR2 (germline): LNHNV, YYDKDF (reference sequence). J was trimmed by 4 bases and V by 5 bases; bases with no gene match: 5. The CDR3 extends over 14 amino acids. As DNA, the CDR3 is TGTGCCACCAGCGATAGCGGGCCTTACAATGAGCAGTTCTTC. Translated: CATSDSGPYNEQFF.

The chain recombines TRBV11-1 with TRBJ2-2; possibly TRBD1 or TRBD2 for D (5 bases each). This CDR3 spans 15 amino acids. Germline-derived CDR1 and CDR2 are SGHAT and FQDESV (reference sequence). Trimming cost V 5 bases and J 3 bases, with 13 bases left between them. CDR3 loop: CASSTGRVYTGELFF. In DNA, the CDR3 is TGTGCCAGCAGCACGGGACGGGTGTACACCGGGGAGCTGTTTTTT.

The chain is built from TRBV4-1 and TRBJ1-1, with D possibly being TRBD1 (6 bases). The CDR3 loop spans 15 amino acids. Trimming cost V 4 bases and J 0 bases, with 12 bases left between them. Germline CDR1 MGHRA, CDR2 YSYEKL. As DNA, the CDR3 is TGCGCCAGCAGCCTAACACAGGGACTGAACACTGAAGCTTTCTTT. Translation gives CASSLTQGLNTEAFF.

The genes are TRBV5-4 and TRBJ2-1; 7 bases line up with TRBD2. The length of the CDR3 is 17 residues. V trimming: 3 bases; J trimming: 2 bases; junction bases outside the gene matches: 11. From germline, CDR1 is SGHNT and CDR2 YYREEE (reference sequence). DNA for the CDR3: TGTGCCAGCAGCTCTACAATAGCGGGCGAGCCCTACAATGAGCAGTTCTTC. It encodes CASSSTIAGEPYNEQFF.

The chain has TRBV6-5 and TRBJ2-5; D is possibly TRBD2 (7 bases). Trimming removed 4 bases from V and 4 bases from J, with 16 bases in between. CDR3 length: 15 residues. The V gene's germline CDR1 is MNHEY and CDR2 SVGAGI. CDR3 loop: CASSLPTGGGETQYF. In DNA form, the CDR3 reads TGTGCCAGCAGTTTACCGACAGGCGGGGGAGAGACCCAGTACTTC.

This clonotype has a handful of counts. The gene calls are TRBV11-3 and TRBJ2-3, with 7 bases identical to TRBD2. CDR3 length: 15 amino acids. V trimming: 1 base; J trimming: 2 bases; junction bases outside the gene matches: 3. Germline values: CDR1 SGHNT, CDR2 YENEEA. Here the CDR3 DNA reads TGTGCCAGCAGCTTAGTCGGGGGGTCCACAGATACGCAGTATTTT. Translating it yields CASSLVGGSTDTQYF.